This T cell receptor beta chain was observed in a study of T-cell reconstitution after alpha-beta-depleted transplantation in children. Germline-derived CDR1 and CDR2 are MNHEY and SMNVEV (reference sequence). The CDR3 is 16 residues long. Trimming removed 4 bases at V and 2 bases at J, with 16 bases between. Comments on this clonotype: As yet, its antigen is unknown.

The study, taken as a whole, reports: Surviving thymic progenitors and recipient T cells were the source of high TCRbeta diversity at day 60 in some patients.

The authors prepared the TCRbeta library with unique molecular identifiers. TCRdb itself ran the PCR reads through MiXCR, one entry per CDR3 protein. In the table there are approximately 800,000 distinct CDR3 sequences, roughly 16% of which are singletons. The chain is built from TRBV27 and TRBJ2-3; possibly TRBD1 for D (6 bases). Sample: PBMCs, mostly from graft donor cells, taken 360 days after TCRalphabeta/CD19-depleted stem cell transplant. The TCR comes from a male patient between 5 and 17 years old who had a stem cell transplant for acute lymphoblastic leukemia, so the T cells may come from the graft donor. The CDR3 DNA sequence: TGTGCCAGCAGTTCCCCACAGGGTAGGCCCACAGATACGCAGTATTTT. This encodes CASSSPQGRPTDTQYF.